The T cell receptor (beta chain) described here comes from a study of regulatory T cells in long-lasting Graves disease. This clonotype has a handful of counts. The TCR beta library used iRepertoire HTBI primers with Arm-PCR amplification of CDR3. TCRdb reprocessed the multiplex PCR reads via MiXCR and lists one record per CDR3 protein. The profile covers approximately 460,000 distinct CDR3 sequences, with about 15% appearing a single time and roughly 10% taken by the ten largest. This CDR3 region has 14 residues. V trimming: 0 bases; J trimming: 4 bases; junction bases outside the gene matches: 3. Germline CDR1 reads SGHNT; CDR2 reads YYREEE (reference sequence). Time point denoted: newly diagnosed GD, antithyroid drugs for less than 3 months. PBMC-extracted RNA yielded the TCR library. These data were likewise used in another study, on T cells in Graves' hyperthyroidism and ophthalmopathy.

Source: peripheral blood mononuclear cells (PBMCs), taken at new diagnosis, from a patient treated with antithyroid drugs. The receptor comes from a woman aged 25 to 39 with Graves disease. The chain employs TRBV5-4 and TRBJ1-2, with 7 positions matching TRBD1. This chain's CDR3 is CASSLVQGSYGYTF. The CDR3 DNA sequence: TGTGCCAGCAGCTTGGTACAGGGGTCCTATGGCTACACCTTC. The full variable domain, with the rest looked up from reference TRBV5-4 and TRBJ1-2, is ETGVTQSPTHLIKTRGQQVTLRCSSQSGHNTVSWYQQALGQGPQFIFQYYREEENGRGNFPPRFSGLQFPNYSSELNVNALELDDSALYLCASSLVQGSYGYTFGSGTRLTVV.